This TCR beta chain was obtained from a study of T cell repertoires in cytomegalovirus infection (dated by TCRdb to 2018 to 2020). As for the study more broadly: The HLA type of each donor mattered for the analysis, because public TCR beta signatures pointed to carriage of CMV infection along with the matching HLA type.

This clonotype was picked up a small number of times. Its antigen specificity is not known. The record has no base qualities; no much larger clone is one base away. TCRdb names Illumina HiSeq 1500 as the instrument used. In-frame beta chains were kept once TCRdb had trimmed the public reads at Q25 with fastp and called clones with MiXCR. Entries that share a CDR3 protein sequence are merged under the most common genes and DNA. The sample table shows 450,000 to 550,000 distinct CDR3 sequences, and approximately 15% are seen once. Clones ranked in the top ten supply 20% to 30% of the sample. Study-level results and caveats: Carriers of CMV infection plus the relevant HLA type were discriminated by the cumulative frequency of public TCR beta family members in the study cohort and in an independent approximately 400-donor cohort. The ex vivo response was dominated by HLA-C-restricted CMV-specific TCR beta clonotypes, which also provided the single most frequent clonotype in two of eight donors.

Spanning cysteine to phenylalanine, the CDR3 consists of 14 amino acids. CDR3 DNA only is kept here, 42 bases in frame from base 1. V lost 3 bases and J lost 2 bases; the stretch between them is 11 bases long. The receptor chain draws on TRBV12-3 or TRBV12-4 and TRBJ2-7, with the D gene not confidently named. This clonotype was obtained from a human donor in good health (CMV status not recorded). Some clones in this sample may be carry-over from other donors' samples. Material for sequencing was CD8+ T cells from PBMCs. The DNA sequence is as follows: TGTGCCAGCAGTTTGTTCGGACCAGCCTACGAGCAGTACTTC. Translated, it reads CASSLFGPAYEQYF.